This T cell receptor beta chain appears in the sequencing data of a study of CD8+ T cells in alopecia areata. Documented treatment: oral pan-JAK inhibitor, 5-10 mg twice daily. cDNA reverse transcribed from extracted RNA served as the sequencing template. Sequencing used immunoSEQ multiplex PCR; TCRdb keeps in-frame clones, though not all of them. The data contain about 270,000 clones, 60% of them singletons. The CDR3 loop spans 11 amino acids. V was shortened by 6 bases and J by 5 bases, with 10 bases between the two germline ends. Germline V gene sequence: CDR1 DFQATT, CDR2 SNEGSKA (reference sequence).

The TCR comes from a human donor with alopecia areata. V gene TRBV20-1 combines with J gene TRBJ2-5; D possibly uses TRBD1 or TRBD2 (5 bases each). This specimen consisted of CD4+ T cells sorted from blood, obtained at week 52, from a patient treated with tofacitinib. The CDR3 DNA sequence: TGCAGTGCCCAAGAGGGGGAGACCCAGTACTTC. This translates into CSAQEGETQYF.